This TCR beta chain was obtained from a study of T cells in Graves' hyperthyroidism and ophthalmopathy. The investigators amplified TCR beta CDR3 regions from RNA transcripts. Primed by the HTBI set, a first-round RT-PCR was run on the TCR CDR3. TCRdb itself ran the multiplex PCR reads through MiXCR, one entry per CDR3 protein. The sample shows approximately 100,000 distinct CDR3 sequences, roughly 40% of them seen only once. V gave up 4 bases and J gave up 5 bases, with 12 bases separating them. Germline V lookup: CDR1 SGDLS, CDR2 YYNGEE. This CDR3 comprises 13 residues. Criteria for exclusion of patients were uncontrolled infection, other autoimmune disease, pregnancy or lactation. Each diagnosis was grounded in clinical symptoms, serum thyroxine and TRAb, thyroid ultrasound, and orbital computed tomography.

The origin of this receptor is a young woman with Graves' hyperthyroidism. The specimen sequenced was peripheral blood or thyroid tissue (not recorded which). The J gene is TRBJ2-5, the V gene TRBV9; D not resolved. DNA for the CDR3: TGTGCCAGCAGCCTCTCCCCGTCGGAGACCCAGTACTTC. Protein sequence: CASSLSPSETQYF.